This TCR beta chain was captured by sequencing in a study of T-cell memory formation after mild COVID-19. TCRdb reanalysed the 5' RACE reads using MiXCR and keeps one entry per CDR3 protein. The table has a few hundred thousand distinct CDR3 sequences, about a sixth seen once. V was shortened by 6 bases and J by 3 bases, with 14 bases between the two germline ends. This CDR3 is 14 amino acids long. In this sample, this clonotype turned up a few times. Sequencing used PBMCs or a T cell subset sorted from them (not recorded which). The chain couples TRBV12-3 or TRBV12-4 to TRBJ2-5; no definite D call. This TCR was recovered from a man younger than 30 who had mild COVID-19 (a few samples of this study predate the infection). Cell type and time point are not known. This chain's CDR3 is CASSPTPVKETQYF. The CDR3 DNA reads TGTGCCAGCAGCCCCACCCCAGTTAAAGAGACCCAGTACTTC.